This T cell receptor (beta chain) stems from a study of blood T cell repertoires in COVID-19. At the level of the study: The United States, Italy and Spain were the sources of the acute and convalescent COVID-19 samples. Nucleic acid was either cDNA or gDNA, and it came from T cells, B-cell-depleted T cells, or PBMCs.

Authors' data handling: Amplifying reference gene primers gave estimates of nucleated cell counts. Profiling relied on immunoSEQ multiplex PCR, and the TCRdb table lists in-frame clones only, not all of them. That table furnishes V, J and clone size, whereas the DNA furnished D and trimming. The table has about 280,000 clones, 65% to 90% seen once. V lost 1 base and J lost 5; bases outside the gene matches: 7. Germline V gives CDR1 LNHDA, CDR2 SQIVND (reference sequence). The CDR3 covers 15 residues. The V gene is TRBV19, the J gene TRBJ1-1; 7 positions agree with TRBD1. Sequencing used peripheral blood. The sequence derives from a human donor in a cohort sampled during active COVID-19. CDR3 protein: CASSIGDRVLTEAFF. The DNA of the CDR3 is TGTGCCAGTAGTATAGGCGACAGGGTTCTAACTGAAGCTTTCTTT.